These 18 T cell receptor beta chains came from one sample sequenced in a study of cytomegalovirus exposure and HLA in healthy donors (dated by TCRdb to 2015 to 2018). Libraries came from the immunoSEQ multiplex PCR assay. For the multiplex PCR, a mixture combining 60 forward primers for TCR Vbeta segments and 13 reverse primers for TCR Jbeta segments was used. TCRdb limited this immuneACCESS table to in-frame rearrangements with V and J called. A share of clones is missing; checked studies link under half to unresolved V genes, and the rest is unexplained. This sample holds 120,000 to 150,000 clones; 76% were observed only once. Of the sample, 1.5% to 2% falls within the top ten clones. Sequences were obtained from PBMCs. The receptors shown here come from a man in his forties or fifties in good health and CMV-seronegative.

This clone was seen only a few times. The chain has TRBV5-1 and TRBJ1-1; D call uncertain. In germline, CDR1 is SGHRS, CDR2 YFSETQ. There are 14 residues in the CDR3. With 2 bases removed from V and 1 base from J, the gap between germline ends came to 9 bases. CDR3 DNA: TGCGCCAGCAGCTTCAACGGGAAGAACACTGAAGCTTTCTTT. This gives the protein CASSFNGKNTEAFF.

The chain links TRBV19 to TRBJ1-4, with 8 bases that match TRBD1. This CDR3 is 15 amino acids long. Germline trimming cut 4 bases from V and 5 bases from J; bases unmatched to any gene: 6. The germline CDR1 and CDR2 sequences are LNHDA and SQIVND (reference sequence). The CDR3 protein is CASSTLRTGNEKLFF. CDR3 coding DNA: TGTGCCAGTAGTACCCTCCGGACAGGGAATGAAAAACTGTTTTTT. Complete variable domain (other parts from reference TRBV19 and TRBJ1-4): DGGITQSPKYLFRKEGQNVTLSCEQNLNHDAMYWYRQDPGQGLRLIYYSQIVNDFQKGDIAEGYSVSREKKESFPLTVTSAQKNPTAFYLCASSTLRTGNEKLFFGSGTQLSVL.

CDR3 loop: CASSARDTQYF. The CDR3 DNA follows: TGTGCCAGCAGTGCCAGAGATACGCAGTATTTT. The chain recombines TRBV2 with TRBJ2-3; D is uncertain. Between the trimmed V and J ends, which lost 4 bases and 5 bases, there was a span of 4 bases. The CDR3 is 11 residues long. Germline V lookup: CDR1 SNHLY, CDR2 FYNNEI.

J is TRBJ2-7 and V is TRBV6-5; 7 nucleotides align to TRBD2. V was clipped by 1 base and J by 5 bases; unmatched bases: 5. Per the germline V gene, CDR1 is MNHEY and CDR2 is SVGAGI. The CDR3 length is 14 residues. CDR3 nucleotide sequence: TGTGCCAGCAGTTACTTTGCGGGAGAGAACGAGCAGTACTTC. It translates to CASSYFAGENEQYF.

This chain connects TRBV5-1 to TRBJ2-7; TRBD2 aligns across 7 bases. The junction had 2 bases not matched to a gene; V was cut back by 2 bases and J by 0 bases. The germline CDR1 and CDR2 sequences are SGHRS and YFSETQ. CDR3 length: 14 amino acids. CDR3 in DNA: TGCGCCAGCAGCTTTGGGGGGGTCTCCTACGAGCAGTACTTC. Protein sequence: CASSFGGVSYEQYF.

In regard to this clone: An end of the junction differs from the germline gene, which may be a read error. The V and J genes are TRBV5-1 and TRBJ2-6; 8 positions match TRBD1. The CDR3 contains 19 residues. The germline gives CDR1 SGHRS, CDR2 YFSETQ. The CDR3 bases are TGCGCCAGCAGCTATCGTGGACAGGGCGGGATTTCTGGGGCCAACGGCCTGACTTTC. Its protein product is CASSYRGQGGISGANGLTF.

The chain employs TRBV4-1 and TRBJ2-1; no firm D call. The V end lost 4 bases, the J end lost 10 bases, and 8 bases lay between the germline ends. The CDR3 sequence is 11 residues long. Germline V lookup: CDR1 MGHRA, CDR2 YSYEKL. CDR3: CASSRLGEQFF. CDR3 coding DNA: TGCGCCAGCAGCCGCCTTGGCGAGCAGTTCTTC.

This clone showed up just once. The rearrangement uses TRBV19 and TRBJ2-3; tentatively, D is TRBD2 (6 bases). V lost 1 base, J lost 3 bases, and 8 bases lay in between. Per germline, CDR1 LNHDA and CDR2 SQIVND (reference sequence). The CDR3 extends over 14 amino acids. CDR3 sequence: CASSIGRGTDTQYF. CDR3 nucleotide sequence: TGTGCCAGTAGTATAGGGAGGGGTACAGATACGCAGTATTTT.

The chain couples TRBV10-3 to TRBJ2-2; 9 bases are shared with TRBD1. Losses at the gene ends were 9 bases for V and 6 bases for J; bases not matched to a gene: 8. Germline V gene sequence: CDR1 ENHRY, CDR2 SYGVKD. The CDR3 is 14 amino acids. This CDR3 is CAMRTGEVAGELFF. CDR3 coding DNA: TGTGCCATGCGGACAGGGGAGGTGGCCGGGGAGCTGTTTTTT.

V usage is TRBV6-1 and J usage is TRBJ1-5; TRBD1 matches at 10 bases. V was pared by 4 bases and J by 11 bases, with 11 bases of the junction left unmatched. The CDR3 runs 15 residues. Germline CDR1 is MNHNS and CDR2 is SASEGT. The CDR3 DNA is TGTGCCAGCAGTGCTCCGGGACAGGGGAATCTGGCCCAGCATTTT. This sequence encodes CASSAPGQGNLAQHF.

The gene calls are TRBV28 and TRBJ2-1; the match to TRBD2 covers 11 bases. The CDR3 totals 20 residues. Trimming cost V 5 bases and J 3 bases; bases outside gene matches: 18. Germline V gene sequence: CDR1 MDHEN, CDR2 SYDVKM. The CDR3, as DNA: TGTGCCAGCAGTCGCCGAATGGGACTAGCGGAAGAGATGAACTACAATGAGCAGTTCTTC. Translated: CASSRRMGLAEEMNYNEQFF.

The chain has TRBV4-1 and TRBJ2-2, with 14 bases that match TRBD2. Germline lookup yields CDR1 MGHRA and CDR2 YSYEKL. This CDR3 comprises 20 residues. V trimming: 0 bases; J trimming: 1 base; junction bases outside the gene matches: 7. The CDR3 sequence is CASSQDPGLAGGLNTGELFF. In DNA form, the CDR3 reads TGCGCCAGCAGCCAAGATCCTGGACTAGCGGGGGGACTGAACACCGGGGAGCTGTTTTTT.

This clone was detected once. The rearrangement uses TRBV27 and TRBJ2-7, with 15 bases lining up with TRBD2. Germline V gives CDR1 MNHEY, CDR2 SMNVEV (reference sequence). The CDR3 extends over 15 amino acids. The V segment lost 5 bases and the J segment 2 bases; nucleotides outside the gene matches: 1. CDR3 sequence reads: CASSGLAGGPYEQYF. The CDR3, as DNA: TGTGCCAGCAGTGGACTAGCGGGAGGGCCCTACGAGCAGTACTTC.

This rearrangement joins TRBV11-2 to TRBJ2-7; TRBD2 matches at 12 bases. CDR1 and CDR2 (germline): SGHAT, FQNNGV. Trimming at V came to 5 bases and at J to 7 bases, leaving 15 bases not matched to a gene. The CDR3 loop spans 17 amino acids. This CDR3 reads CASSNVLGLAGGGEQYF. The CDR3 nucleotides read TGTGCCAGCAGCAACGTCTTGGGGCTAGCGGGAGGGGGGGAGCAGTACTTC.

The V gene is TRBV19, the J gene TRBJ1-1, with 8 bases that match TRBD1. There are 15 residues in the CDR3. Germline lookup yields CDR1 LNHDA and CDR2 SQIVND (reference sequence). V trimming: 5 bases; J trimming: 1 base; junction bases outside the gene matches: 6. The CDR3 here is CASSPRTGTNTEAFF. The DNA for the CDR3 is TGTGCCAGTAGTCCCCGGACAGGGACGAACACTGAAGCTTTCTTT. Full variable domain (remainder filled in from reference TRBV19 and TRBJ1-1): DGGITQSPKYLFRKEGQNVTLSCEQNLNHDAMYWYRQDPGQGLRLIYYSQIVNDFQKGDIAEGYSVSREKKESFPLTVTSAQKNPTAFYLCASSPRTGTNTEAFFGQGTRLTVV.

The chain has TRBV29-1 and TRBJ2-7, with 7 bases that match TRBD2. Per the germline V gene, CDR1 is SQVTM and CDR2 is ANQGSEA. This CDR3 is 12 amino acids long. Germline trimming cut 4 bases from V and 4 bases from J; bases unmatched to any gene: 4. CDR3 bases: TGCAGCGTTGTTGGGGGGGGTTACGAGCAGTACTTC. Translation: CSVVGGGYEQYF.

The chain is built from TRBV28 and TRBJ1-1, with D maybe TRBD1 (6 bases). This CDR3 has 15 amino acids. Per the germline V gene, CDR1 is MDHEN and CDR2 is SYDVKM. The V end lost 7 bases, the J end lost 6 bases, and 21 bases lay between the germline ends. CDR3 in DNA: TGTGCCAGCACTCGACAGGCGGGCGCCAATGCTGAAGCTTTCTTT. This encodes CASTRQAGANAEAFF.

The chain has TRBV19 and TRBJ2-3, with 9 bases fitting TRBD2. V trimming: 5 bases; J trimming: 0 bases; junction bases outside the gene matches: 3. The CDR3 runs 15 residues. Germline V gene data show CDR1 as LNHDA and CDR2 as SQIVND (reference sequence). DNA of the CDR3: TGTGCCAGTAGTCAAACTAGCGGGAGCACAGATACGCAGTATTTT. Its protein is CASSQTSGSTDTQYF.